This T cell receptor (beta chain) was profiled in a study of blood T cell repertoires in COVID-19. The wider study: Specimens from acute and convalescent COVID-19 originated in the United States, Italy and Spain. Sample material is recorded as cDNA or gDNA derived from T cells, B-cell-depleted T cells, or PBMCs.

Deletions cut 1 base from V and 1 base from J, with 7 bases between. The V gene's germline CDR1 is WSHSY and CDR2 SAAADI. This CDR3 comprises 14 residues. As handled by the study authors: For nucleated cells, counts were estimated from reference gene primer amplification. Here immunoSEQ multiplex PCR was the method, and the copy in TCRdb shows in-frame clones only, minus some. From that table come the V and J calls and clone size; the DNA was used to work out D and trimming. The sample lists about 270,000 clones; 86% were seen once. Sample: peripheral blood. This TCR derives from a woman aged 70-85 years with COVID-19, enrolled during active disease. The rearrangement joins TRBV10-2 to TRBJ2-5; a possible D gene is TRBD1 (5 bases). DNA for the CDR3: TGCGCCAGCAGTGAGTGGACATCCCAAGAGACCCAGTACTTC. Translated, it gives CASSEWTSQETQYF.